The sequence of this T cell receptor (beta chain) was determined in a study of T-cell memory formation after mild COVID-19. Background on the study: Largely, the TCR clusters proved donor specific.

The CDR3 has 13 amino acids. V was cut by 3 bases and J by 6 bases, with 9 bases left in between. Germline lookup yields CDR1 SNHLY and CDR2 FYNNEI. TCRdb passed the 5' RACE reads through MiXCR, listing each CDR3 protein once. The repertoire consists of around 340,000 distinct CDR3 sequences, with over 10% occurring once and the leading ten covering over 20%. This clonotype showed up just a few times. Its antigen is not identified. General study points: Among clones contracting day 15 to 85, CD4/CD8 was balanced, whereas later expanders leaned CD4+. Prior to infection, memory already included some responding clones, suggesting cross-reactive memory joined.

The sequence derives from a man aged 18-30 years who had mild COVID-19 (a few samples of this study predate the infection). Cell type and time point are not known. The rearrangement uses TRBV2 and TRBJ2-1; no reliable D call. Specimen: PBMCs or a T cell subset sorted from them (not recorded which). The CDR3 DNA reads TGTGCCAGCAGTGAGGAAGTTTCCAATGAGCAGTTCTTC. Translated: CASSEEVSNEQFF.